The sequence of this T cell receptor beta chain was determined in a study of blood T cell repertoires in COVID-19. Study information: From the United States, Italy and Spain came samples of acute and convalescent COVID-19. From T cells, B-cell-depleted T cells, or PBMCs came the material, which was cDNA or gDNA.

Under the authors' procedure: Amplification with reference gene primers provided the estimates of nucleated cell counts. Sequencing was performed with immunoSEQ multiplex PCR; in TCRdb, only in-frame clones are kept and a portion is missing. V and J calls and clone size come straight from that table; D and trimming were deduced from the DNA. Of 150,000 to 190,000 clones detected, approximately 81% appear once; the ten largest clones hold roughly 8.3%. CDR1 is SGDLS and CDR2 is YYNGEE in the germline V gene. This CDR3 contains 15 residues. V lost 5 bases and J lost 12, with 21 bases in between. Sequenced: peripheral blood. The clonotype was recovered from a woman aged 60 to 75 with COVID-19, enrolled during active disease. The V and J genes are TRBV9 and TRBJ1-6, with a possible D match to TRBD1 (5 bases). This chain's CDR3 is CASRGGGSQDLPLHF. The CDR3 bases are TGTGCCAGCAGGGGGGGAGGATCTCAAGATTTACCCCTCCACTTT.